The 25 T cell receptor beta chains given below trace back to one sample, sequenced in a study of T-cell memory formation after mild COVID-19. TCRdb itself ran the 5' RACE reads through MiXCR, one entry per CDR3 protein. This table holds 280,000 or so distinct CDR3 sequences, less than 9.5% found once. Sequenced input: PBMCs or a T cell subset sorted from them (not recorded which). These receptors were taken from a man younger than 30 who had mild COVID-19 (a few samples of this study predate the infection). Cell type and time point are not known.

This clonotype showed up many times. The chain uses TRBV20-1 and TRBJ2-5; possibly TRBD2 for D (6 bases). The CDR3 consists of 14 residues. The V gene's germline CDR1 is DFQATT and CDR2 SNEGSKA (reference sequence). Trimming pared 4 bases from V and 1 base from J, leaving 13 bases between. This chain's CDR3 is CSAIPGVVQETQYF. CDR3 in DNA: TGCAGTGCTATTCCGGGAGTTGTCCAAGAGACCCAGTACTTC.

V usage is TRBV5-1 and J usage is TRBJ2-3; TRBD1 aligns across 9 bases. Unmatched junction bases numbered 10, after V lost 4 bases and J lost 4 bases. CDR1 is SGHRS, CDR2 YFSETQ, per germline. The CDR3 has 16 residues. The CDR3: CASSHRTGVNADTQYF. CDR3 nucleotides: TGCGCCAGCAGCCACCGGACAGGGGTCAATGCAGATACGCAGTATTTT.

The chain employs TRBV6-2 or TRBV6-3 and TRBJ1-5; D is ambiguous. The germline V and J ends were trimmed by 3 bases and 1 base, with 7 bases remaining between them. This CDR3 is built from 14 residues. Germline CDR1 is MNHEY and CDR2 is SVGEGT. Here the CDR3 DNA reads TGTGCCAGCAGTTATTCCGGGAGCAATCAGCCCCAGCATTTT. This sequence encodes CASSYSGSNQPQHF.

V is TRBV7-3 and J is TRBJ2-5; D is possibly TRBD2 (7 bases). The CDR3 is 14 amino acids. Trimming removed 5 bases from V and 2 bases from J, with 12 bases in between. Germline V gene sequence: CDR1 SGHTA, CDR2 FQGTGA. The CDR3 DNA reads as TGTGCCAGCAGCAACGGGGGGCTACAAGAGACCCAGTACTTC. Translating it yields CASSNGGLQETQYF.

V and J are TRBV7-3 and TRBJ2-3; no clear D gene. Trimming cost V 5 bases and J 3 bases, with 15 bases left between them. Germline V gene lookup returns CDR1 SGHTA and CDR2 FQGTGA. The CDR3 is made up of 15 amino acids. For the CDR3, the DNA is TGTGCCAGCAGCCCCCTAGTGGGCCCGACAGATACGCAGTATTTT. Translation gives CASSPLVGPTDTQYF.

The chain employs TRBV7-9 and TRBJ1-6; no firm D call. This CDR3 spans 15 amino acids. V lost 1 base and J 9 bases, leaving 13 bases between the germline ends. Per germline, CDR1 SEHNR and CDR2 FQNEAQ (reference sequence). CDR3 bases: TGTGCCAGCAGCTTAGGCGAGGTACGGATTTCACCCCTCCACTTT. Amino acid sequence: CASSLGEVRISPLHF. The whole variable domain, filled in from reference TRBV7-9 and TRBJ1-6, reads DTGVSQNPRHKITKRGQNVTFRCDPISEHNRLYWYRQTLGQGPEFLTYFQNEAQLEKSRLLSDRFSAERPKGSFSTLEIQRTEQGDSAMYLCASSLGEVRISPLHFGNGTRLTVT.

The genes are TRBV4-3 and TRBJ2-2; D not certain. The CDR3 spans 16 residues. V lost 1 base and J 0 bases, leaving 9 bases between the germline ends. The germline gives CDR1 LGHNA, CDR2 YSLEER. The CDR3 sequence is CASSQGTPPNTGELFF. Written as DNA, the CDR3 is TGCGCCAGCAGCCAAGGAACACCACCGAACACCGGGGAGCTGTTTTTT.

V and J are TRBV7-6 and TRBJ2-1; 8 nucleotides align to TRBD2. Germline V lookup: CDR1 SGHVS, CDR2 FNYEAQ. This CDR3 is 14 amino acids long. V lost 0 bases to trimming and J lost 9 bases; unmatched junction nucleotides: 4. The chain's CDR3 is CASSLARGAGEQFF. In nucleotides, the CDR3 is TGTGCCAGCAGCTTAGCGCGGGGGGCCGGTGAGCAGTTCTTC.

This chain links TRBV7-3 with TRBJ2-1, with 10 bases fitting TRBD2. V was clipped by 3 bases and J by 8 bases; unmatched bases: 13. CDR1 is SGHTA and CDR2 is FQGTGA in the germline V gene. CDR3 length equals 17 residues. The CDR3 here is CASSFALTSGAGHEQFF. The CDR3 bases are TGTGCCAGCAGCTTCGCGCTTACTAGCGGGGCCGGCCATGAGCAGTTCTTC.

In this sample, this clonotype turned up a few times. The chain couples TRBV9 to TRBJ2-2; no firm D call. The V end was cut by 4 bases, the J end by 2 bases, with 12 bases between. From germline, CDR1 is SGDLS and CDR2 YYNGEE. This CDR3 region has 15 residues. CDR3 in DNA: TGTGCCAGCAGCCCCCGCGGCCCAAACACCGGGGAGCTGTTTTTT. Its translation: CASSPRGPNTGELFF.

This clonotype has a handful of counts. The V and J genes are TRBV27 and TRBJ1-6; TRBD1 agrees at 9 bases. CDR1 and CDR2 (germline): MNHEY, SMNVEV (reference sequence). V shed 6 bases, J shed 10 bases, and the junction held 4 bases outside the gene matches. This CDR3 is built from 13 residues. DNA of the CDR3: TGTGCCAGCAGCGCCGGGACAGGGTCACCCCTCCACTTT. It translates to CASSAGTGSPLHF.

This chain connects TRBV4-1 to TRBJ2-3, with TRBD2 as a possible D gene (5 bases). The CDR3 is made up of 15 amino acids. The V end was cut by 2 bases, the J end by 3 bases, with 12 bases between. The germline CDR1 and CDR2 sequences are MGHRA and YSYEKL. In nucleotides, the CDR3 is TGCGCCAGCAGCCAACCCGAAAGGGAGACAGATACGCAGTATTTT. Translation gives CASSQPERETDTQYF.

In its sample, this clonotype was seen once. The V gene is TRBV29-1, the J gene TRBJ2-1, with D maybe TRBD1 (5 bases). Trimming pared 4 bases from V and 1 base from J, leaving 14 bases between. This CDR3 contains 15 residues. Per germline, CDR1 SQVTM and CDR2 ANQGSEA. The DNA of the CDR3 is TGCAGCGTTGTTTCAGGGTCAGTATCCTACAATGAGCAGTTCTTC. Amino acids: CSVVSGSVSYNEQFF.

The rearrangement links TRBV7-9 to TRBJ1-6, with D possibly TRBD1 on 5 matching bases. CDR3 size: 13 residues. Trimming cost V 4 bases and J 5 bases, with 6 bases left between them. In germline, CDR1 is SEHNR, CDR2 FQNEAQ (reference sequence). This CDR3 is CASSSRDNSPLHF. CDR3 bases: TGTGCCAGCAGCTCCAGGGATAATTCACCCCTCCACTTT.

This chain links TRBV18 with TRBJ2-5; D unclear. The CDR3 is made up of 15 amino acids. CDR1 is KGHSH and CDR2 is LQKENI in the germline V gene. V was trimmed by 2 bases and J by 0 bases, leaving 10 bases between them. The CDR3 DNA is TGTGCCAGCTCACCAGCCTACTTGAACCAAGAGACCCAGTACTTC. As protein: CASSPAYLNQETQYF.

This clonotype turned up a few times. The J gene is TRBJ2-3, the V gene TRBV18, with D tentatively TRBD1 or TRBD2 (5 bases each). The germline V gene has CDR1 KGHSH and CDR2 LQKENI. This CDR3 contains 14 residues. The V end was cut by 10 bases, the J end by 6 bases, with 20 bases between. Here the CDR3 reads CATLGPNEPDTQYF. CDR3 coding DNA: TGTGCCACCCTGGGACCCAATGAGCCGGATACGCAGTATTTT.

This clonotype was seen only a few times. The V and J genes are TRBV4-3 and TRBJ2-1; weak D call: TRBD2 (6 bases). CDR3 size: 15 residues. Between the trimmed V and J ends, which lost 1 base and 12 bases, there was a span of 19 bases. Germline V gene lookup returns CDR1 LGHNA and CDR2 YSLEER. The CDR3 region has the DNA TGCGCCAGCAGCCAAGGACGGGGGAGGATGGGGATGCAGTTCTTC. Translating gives CASSQGRGRMGMQFF.

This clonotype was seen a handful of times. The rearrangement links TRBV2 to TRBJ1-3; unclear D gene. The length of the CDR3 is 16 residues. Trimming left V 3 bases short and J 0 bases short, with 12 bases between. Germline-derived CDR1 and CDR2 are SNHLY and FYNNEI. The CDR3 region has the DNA TGTGCCAGCAGTGATGGGAGATCCCTCTCTGGAAACACCATATATTTT. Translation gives CASSDGRSLSGNTIYF.

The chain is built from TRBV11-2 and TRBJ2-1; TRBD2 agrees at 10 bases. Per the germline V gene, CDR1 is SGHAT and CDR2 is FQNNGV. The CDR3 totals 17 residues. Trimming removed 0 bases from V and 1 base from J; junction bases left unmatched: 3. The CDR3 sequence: CASSLELAGVSYNEQFF. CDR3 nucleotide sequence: TGTGCCAGCAGCTTAGAGCTAGCGGGGGTGTCCTACAATGAGCAGTTCTTC.

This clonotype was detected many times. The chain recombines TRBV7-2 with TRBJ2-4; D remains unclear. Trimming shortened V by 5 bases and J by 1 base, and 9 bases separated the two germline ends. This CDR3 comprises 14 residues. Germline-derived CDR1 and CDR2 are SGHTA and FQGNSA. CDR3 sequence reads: CASSPQSAKNIQYF. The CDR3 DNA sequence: TGTGCCAGCAGCCCGCAGTCCGCCAAAAACATTCAGTACTTC.

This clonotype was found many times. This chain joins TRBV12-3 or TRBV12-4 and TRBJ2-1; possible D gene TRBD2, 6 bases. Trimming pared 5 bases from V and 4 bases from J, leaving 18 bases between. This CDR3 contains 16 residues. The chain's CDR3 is CASSPAGAGPYNEQFF. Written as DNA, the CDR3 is TGTGCCAGCAGTCCGGCCGGGGCGGGGCCATACAATGAGCAGTTCTTC.

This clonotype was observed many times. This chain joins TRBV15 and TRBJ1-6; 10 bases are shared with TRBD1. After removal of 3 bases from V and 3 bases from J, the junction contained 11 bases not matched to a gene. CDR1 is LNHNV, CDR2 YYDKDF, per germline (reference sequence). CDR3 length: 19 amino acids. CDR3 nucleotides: TGTGCCACCAGCAGTGACCGGGACAGGGGATGGAACTATAATTCACCCCTCCACTTT. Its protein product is CATSSDRDRGWNYNSPLHF.

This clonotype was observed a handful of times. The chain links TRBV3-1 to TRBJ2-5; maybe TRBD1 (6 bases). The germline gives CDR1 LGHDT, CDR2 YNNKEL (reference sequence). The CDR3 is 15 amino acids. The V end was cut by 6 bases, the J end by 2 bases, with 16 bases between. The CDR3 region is CASSQQGVGQETQYF. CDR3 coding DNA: TGTGCCAGCAGTCAACAGGGTGTTGGGCAAGAGACCCAGTACTTC.

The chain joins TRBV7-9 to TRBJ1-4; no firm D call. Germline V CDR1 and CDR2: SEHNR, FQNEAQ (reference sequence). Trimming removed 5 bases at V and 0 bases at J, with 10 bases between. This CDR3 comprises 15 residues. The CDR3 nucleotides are TGTGCCAGCAGCAGAAACACCGCAACTAATGAAAAACTGTTTTTT. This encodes CASSRNTATNEKLFF. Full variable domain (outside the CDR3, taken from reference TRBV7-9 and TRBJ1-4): DTGVSQNPRHKITKRGQNVTFRCDPISEHNRLYWYRQTLGQGPEFLTYFQNEAQLEKSRLLSDRFSAERPKGSFSTLEIQRTEQGDSAMYLCASSRNTATNEKLFFGSGTQLSVL.

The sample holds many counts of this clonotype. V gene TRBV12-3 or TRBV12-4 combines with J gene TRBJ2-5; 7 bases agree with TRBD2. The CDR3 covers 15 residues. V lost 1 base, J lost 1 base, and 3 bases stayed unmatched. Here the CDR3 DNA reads TGTGCCAGCAGTTTAGGAGCGGGGCCCCAAGAGACCCAGTACTTC. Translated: CASSLGAGPQETQYF.